These T cell receptor beta chains were read from a single sample in a study of cytomegalovirus exposure and HLA in healthy donors. Generated by immunoSEQ multiplex PCR, the TCRdb table keeps only in-frame clones and is missing some. The sample carries 55,000 to 85,000 clones, roughly 68% recorded once. The specimen sequenced was PBMCs. Receptor source: a woman in her 50s in good health and CMV-seronegative. CDR3s include the opening cysteine and the closing phenylalanine or tryptophan. Fields, in order: V gene, D gene, clone size, CDR3 length, J gene, CDR3 DNA, CDR3 protein. D genes are given only for firm matches. A row's size may be missing; if present it is once, few, many or a size class.

V: TRBV5-1; D: .; size: once; length: 14; J: TRBJ2-3; DNA: TGCGCCAGCAGCTTTCGACCGAGGACAGATACGCAGTATTTT; CDR3: CASSFRPRTDTQYF
V: TRBV7-3; D: .; size: .; length: 13; J: TRBJ1-5; DNA: TGTGCCAGCAGCCTTTACCCCGGTCAGCCCCAGCATTTT; CDR3: CASSLYPGQPQHF
V: TRBV28; D: TRBD1; size: .; length: 15; J: TRBJ1-4; DNA: TGTGCCAGCAGTTCCCTGGGGACAGGGAATGAAAAACTGTTTTTT; CDR3: CASSSLGTGNEKLFF
V: TRBV29-1; D: .; size: once; length: 14; J: TRBJ2-7; DNA: TGCAGCGTTGTCCGCTCGCACAGCTCCTACGAGCAGTACTTC; CDR3: CSVVRSHSSYEQYF
V: TRBV28; D: .; size: .; length: 14; J: TRBJ1-2; DNA: TGTGCCAGCAGTACACCCCGGGGGGCAAATGGCTACACCTTC; CDR3: CASSTPRGANGYTF
V: TRBV5-1; D: TRBD1; size: few; length: 15; J: TRBJ1-3; DNA: TGCGCCAGCAGCTTCGCCGGGACAGTTGGAAACACCATATATTTT; CDR3: CASSFAGTVGNTIYF
V: TRBV4-3; D: .; size: .; length: 16; J: TRBJ2-6; DNA: TGCGCCAGCAGCCAAGATCCGGGGACTGGGGCCAACGTCCTGACTTTC; CDR3: CASSQDPGTGANVLTF
V: TRBV19; D: .; size: .; length: 15; J: TRBJ1-5; DNA: TGTGCCAGTAGTATATTGCAGAATAGCAATCAGCCCCAGCATTTT; CDR3: CASSILQNSNQPQHF
V: TRBV6-5; D: TRBD1; size: .; length: 15; J: TRBJ2-1; DNA: TGTGCCAGCAGTTCCGGGACAGGGTATAACAATGAGCAGTTCTTC; CDR3: CASSSGTGYNNEQFF
V: TRBV15; D: TRBD1; size: .; length: 14; J: TRBJ1-1; DNA: TGTGCCACCAGCACTGGGACAGGCCGCTTTATCTTAATCTTT; CDR3: CATSTGTGRFILIF
V: TRBV29-1; D: .; size: many; length: 17; J: TRBJ2-1; DNA: TGCAGCGTTGGCTCTTTTCCGGGACAAGGGCGTACCAATGAGCAGTTCTTC; CDR3: CSVGSFPGQGRTNEQFF
V: TRBV7-7; D: .; size: few; length: 12; J: TRBJ2-1; DNA: TGTGCTAGCAGCCCAGGGGGGAATGAGCAGTTCTTC; CDR3: CASSPGGNEQFF
V: TRBV2; D: TRBD1; size: .; length: 13; J: TRBJ1-4; DNA: TGTGCCACCATCTCAGGGGGCGTTGAAAAACTGTTTTTT; CDR3: CATISGGVEKLFF
V: TRBV28; D: TRBD2; size: .; length: 13; J: TRBJ2-7; DNA: TGTGCCATCGGGACTAGCGGGAGGTACGAGCAGTACTTC; CDR3: CAIGTSGRYEQYF
V: TRBV27; D: .; size: .; length: 13; J: TRBJ1-1; DNA: TGTGCCAGCAGTTTACGAGGGAACACTGAAGCTTTCTTT; CDR3: CASSLRGNTEAFF
V: TRBV7-2; D: .; size: .; length: 12; J: TRBJ2-1; DNA: TGTGCCAGCAGCTTAGGACCTAGCCAGCAGTTCTTC; CDR3: CASSLGPSQQFF
V: TRBV19; D: .; size: .; length: 17; J: TRBJ2-1; DNA: TGTGCCAGTAGTGTACCCCTAGCAGGGGCCTCCTACAATGAGCAGTTCTTC; CDR3: CASSVPLAGASYNEQFF
V: TRBV5-1; D: TRBD1; size: .; length: 15; J: TRBJ2-7; DNA: TGCGCCAGCAGCTTGGGTAGACAGGGGGCCTACGAGCAGTACTTC; CDR3: CASSLGRQGAYEQYF